This T cell receptor beta chain was sequenced for a study of long-term antiretroviral therapy in people with HIV (dated by TCRdb to between 2021 and 2024). A note on the overall study: Collection of the earliest samples took place about a decade ahead of the 2015 WHO recommendation for immediate ART, at a time when ART was typically delayed until CD4 counts fell. This retrospective serial study examined whether starting ART and sustained HIV suppression were associated with changes in the composition and diversity of the TRB repertoire in peripheral blood. The cohort contributed fewer than 200 cryopreserved PBMC samples from a few dozen adults with confirmed HIV infection, collected serially over a mean of about six years (range 1-12). Among the approximately 32 participants with HIV, ten to twelve were female. No cross-contamination during QIAcube processing was shown when test extractions of a monoclonal T-cell line were performed alongside approximately 32 polyclonal samples. Overall study results and their limits: Since PBMC availability was limited, sequencing covered only the TCR beta chain, with no alpha chain pairing. The repertoire was dominated across all time points by expanded TRB clones identified before ART initiation, although this dominance was seen to fluctuate and to decrease in many PLHIV after ART. Because pre-ART samples had limited cell numbers, unsorted PBMC were profiled rather than sorted CD4+ and CD8+ T cells. HIV repertoires had narrower CDR3 length ranges than controls, and the network structure suggested an antigen-experienced repertoire that shifted only slightly toward naive after ART. Inferences about post-ART repertoire changes are limited because no data were available on ART adherence, viral resistance or therapy changes. Starting ART was linked to a significant rise in TRB diversity, yet even after long-term ART the diversity remained significantly lower than in transplant donor controls. The samples span the years 2004 to 2017, and the ART regimens used at that time may not be as effective as current regimens.

Participants were included only if at least one PBMC sample before ART initiation and at least two post-ART samples were available. Every participant with HIV received treatment in the United States of America. Before DNA extraction, cryopreserved samples of roughly 0.85-10 million PBMC were thawed and washed. At the time of the earliest PBMC sample, participants with HIV were aged between roughly 20 and 55 years. Per participant, PBMC samples came from 1-4 timepoints prior to ART initiation and 2-8 timepoints following ART initiation, for a median of 7 samples. Serial HIV viral load, CD4+ T-cell count, ART history and demographic data were obtained for every participant. Using a Qiagen kit on a QIAcube, genomic DNA was extracted from unsorted PBMC, with samples processed in batches of 12. About this clone itself: Its antigen target is currently unknown. Base qualities are not at hand, and no much larger clone is one base apart.

The immunoSEQ hsTCRB v3.0 assay was used at survey level resolution to sequence the TRB variable region. The target sequencing depth for TRB was about 40,000-55,000 T-cell genomes per sample. Pooled TRB libraries were sequenced on an Illumina MiSeq with a v3 150-cycle kit. The authors processed their data as follows. Repertoire analysis was run in R within a reproducible Nextflow workflow that covered QC, data transformation and analysis. LymphoSeq2, an R package for exploring AIRR-Seq data, was used to implement custom analyses. A handful of samples yielding fewer than 5000 total TRB sequences were excluded, leaving more than 150 analyzed HIV repertoires. Of the 180 to 200 retained HIV repertoires, almost 60 were collected before and about 130 after ART initiation. Repertoires were downsampled to 5000 TRB nucleotide sequences, and summary statistics were averaged over 100 downsampling iterations. The analysis kept only TRB sequences whose CDR3 regions were at least seven amino acids long. A Shannon entropy-derived clonality score and the Gini coefficient were used to measure diversity. In the repertoire networks, any two of the top 5000 CDR3 amino acid sequences were connected whenever the two sequences differed by an edit distance of one. GLIPH2 predicted antigen specificity groups and MHC restriction for TRB CDR3 amino acid sequences. To flag known CMV, EBV, HIV or tissue antigen associations, CDR3 amino acid sequences were matched against VDJdb and McPAS-TCR. Pre-ART, post-ART and control groups were compared with Wilcoxon signed-rank tests and Holm-Bonferroni correction. As stored in TCRdb, this immuneACCESS dataset retains in-frame rearrangements with V and J assigned. A fraction of the clones does not appear; measured against another copy, unresolved V genes explain less than half of the discrepancy, and the remainder lacks a known reason. That table is the source of V, J and clone size, and D and trimming were worked out from the DNA. The sample yields tens of thousands of clones; around four fifths were counted once. The top ten clones comprise over 3.5% of the sample.

Trimming costs V 3 bases and J 4 bases, and their ends lie 9 bases apart. The CDR3 spans 13 residues, from the cysteine through the phenylalanine. Only the CDR3 part of the read is kept: 39 bases, read in frame from the first base. Via the germline V gene, CDR1 is SGHTA and CDR2 FQGNSA. The sequence joins TRBV7-2 to TRBJ1-1; the D gene cannot be resolved reliably. This material consisted of unsorted PBMCs, taken 0.5 years after starting antiretroviral therapy. The TCR originated in a man aged 18-30 years with HIV. The CDR3 here reads CASSFPSLTEAFF. The base sequence is TGTGCCAGCAGCTTTCCCAGTCTCACTGAAGCTTTCTTT.